This T cell receptor beta chain derives from a study of graft-versus-host responses after intestinal transplantation. Study-level information: After anti-thymocyte globulin induction, recipients took tacrolimus and steroids for three to four years.

General study points: Some GvH clones were seen earlier in gut or blood, suggesting intestinal origin.

With respect to this clone: Its antigen is undetermined.

Repertoires were generated with immunoSEQ multiplex PCR, while TCRdb's copy carries only in-frame clones and drops some. The sample has about 110,000 clones, more than 85% seen once. V trimming: 3 bases; J trimming: 7 bases; junction bases outside the gene matches: 7. The CDR3 is made up of 15 amino acids. CDR1 is MDHEN and CDR2 is SYDVKM in the germline V gene. This TCR derives from a human donor who was the organ donor for an intestinal transplant. The chain uses TRBV28 and TRBJ2-1; 9 bases are shared with TRBD2. Here the sequenced sample was unstimulated CD8+ T cells sorted from spleen or lymph node cells, taken before transplant. CDR3 residues: CASSFGAGGLNEQFF. CDR3 sequence (DNA): TGTGCCAGCAGTTTTGGGGCGGGAGGGTTAAATGAGCAGTTCTTC.